This entry features one TCR beta chain sequence. This clonotype has a count of ten or more. Its target antigen remains unknown. No per-base quality is available; no much larger clone lies one base away. This record comes from a study of T cells of healthy individuals (dated by TCRdb to the late 2010s). Libraries were constructed by 5' RACE. Sequencer: Illumina MiSeq. The public reads were reprocessed in TCRdb via fastp at Q25 and MiXCR, keeping in-frame beta chains. Under each unique CDR3 protein, matching rows form one entry showing the most common genes and DNA. The sample includes tens of thousands of distinct CDR3 sequences, with about 17% observed a single time. Of the sample, approximately 4.7% is held by the ten largest clones. V lost 0 bases and J lost 5 bases; the stretch between them is 17 bases long. Including cysteine and phenylalanine, the CDR3 has 16 amino acids. Just CDR3 DNA is preserved here, 48 bases in frame from base 1. CDR1 and CDR2 are drawn from the germline V gene: SGDLS, YYNGEE.

This TCR derives from a human donor in good health. This sequence uses TRBV9 and TRBJ1-1; TRBD1 is a weak D gene call, 6 bases matching. The CDR3 region: CASSVATHRERTEAFF. The DNA is as follows: TGTGCCAGCAGCGTAGCTACGCACAGGGAGAGGACTGAAGCTTTCTTT.